Included here is one T cell receptor beta chain sequence, with context. The germline V gene encodes CDR1 MNHEY and CDR2 SVGAGI. Trimming removed 0 bases from V and 9 bases from J; junction bases left unmatched: 6. The CDR3 is made up of 15 amino acids. Only in-frame clones appear in the TCRdb table, and some are missing; sequencing was by immunoSEQ multiplex PCR. In the table there are roughly 520,000 clones, around nine tenths of which are singletons. This record belongs to a study of blood T cell repertoires in COVID-19. Whole-study context: Some COVID-19 samples were acute and others convalescent; all came from the United States, Italy and Spain.

This sequence was found in a middle-aged woman who had recovered from COVID-19. This chain uses TRBV6-5 with TRBJ1-4; TRBD1 agrees at 8 bases. The sample consisted of PBMCs or T cells enriched from blood (not recorded which). The DNA for the CDR3 is TGTGCCAGCAGTTACTCAGACAGGGGCTCTAAAAAACTGTTTTTT. Protein: CASSYSDRGSKKLFF.